The following is a T cell receptor (beta chain) sequence with its context. What it binds is unknown. Treatment of patients with chemo-refractory metastatic non-small-cell lung cancer consisted of focal radiation plus CTLA-4 blockade with ipilimumab. This table comes from immunoSEQ multiplex PCR, and its TCRdb copy is limited to in-frame clones, with some not included. Among tens of thousands of clones listed, approximately 76% were seen once. The sample originates from a study of radiotherapy plus CTLA-4 blockade in lung cancer. Study-level results: Researchers report tumor-derived TCR clones expanding in blood after radiotherapy plus ipilimumab. Early shifts in blood T cell clones, with interferon-beta, reportedly predicted response best.

After removal of 8 bases from V and 5 bases from J, the junction contained 11 bases not matched to a gene. The CDR3 runs to 14 residues. Germline CDR1 is MNHNS and CDR2 is SASEGT. The material was peripheral blood, obtained from a patient treated with radiotherapy plus ipilimumab. The receptor's source is a human donor with non-small cell lung cancer whose response to radiotherapy plus ipilimumab could not be evaluated. Some clones in this sample may be carry-over from other donors' samples. The J gene is TRBJ1-1, the V gene TRBV6-1, with 7 bases fitting TRBD1. The CDR3 DNA reads as TGTGCCAGCCCAACGCAGGGGGTAGGGACTGAAGCTTTCTTT. This gives the protein CASPTQGVGTEAFF.